These 19 T cell receptor beta chains were sequenced from one sample in a study of T cells after yellow fever vaccination. TCRdb re-analysed the 5' RACE reads in MiXCR, keeping a single row per CDR3 protein. The table includes hundreds of thousands of distinct CDR3 sequences, 3% to 4.5% detected once. The sequencing here drew on PBMCs, taken on the day of the yellow fever booster vaccination. The receptors were gathered from a man between 18 and 35 years old who received the YFV17D yellow fever vaccine.

This clonotype was recorded at least ten times. The rearrangement joins TRBV6-5 to TRBJ2-3, with 9 bases fitting TRBD2. The V gene end was trimmed by 3 bases and the J gene end by 0 bases; junction bases not matched to a gene: 1. Germline lookup yields CDR1 MNHEY and CDR2 SVGAGI. This CDR3 is built from 15 residues. The CDR3 nucleotides are TGTGCCAGCAGTTATAGCGGGGGAAGCACAGATACGCAGTATTTT. This translates into CASSYSGGSTDTQYF.

This clonotype was recorded at least ten times. The chain has TRBV5-1 and TRBJ1-1; 7 bases are a match to TRBD1. Germline trimming cut 4 bases from V and 7 bases from J; bases unmatched to any gene: 4. Germline V gives CDR1 SGHRS, CDR2 YFSETQ. This CDR3 comprises 12 residues. CDR3 nucleotides: TGCGCCAGCAGCAAGCAGGGGGTTGAAGCTTTCTTT. Translating gives CASSKQGVEAFF.

This rearrangement joins TRBV5-6 to TRBJ2-5; 7 bases map to TRBD1. This CDR3 contains 15 residues. J gave up 1 base and V 0 bases, and 3 bases lay outside the gene matches. Germline V gene lookup returns CDR1 SGHDT and CDR2 YYEEEE. CDR3: CASSLEGAGQETQYF. DNA of the CDR3: TGTGCCAGCAGCTTGGAGGGGGCTGGCCAAGAGACCCAGTACTTC.

This clonotype has only a few counts. The chain is built from TRBV7-3 and TRBJ2-3, with TRBD2 matching over 8 bases. Per the germline V gene, CDR1 is SGHTA and CDR2 is FQGTGA. V gave up 0 bases and J gave up 2 bases; unmatched junction bases: 7. This CDR3 is 17 amino acids long. The CDR3 DNA sequence: TGTGCCAGCAGCTTAACACGGCTAGCGGGCTTCACAGATACGCAGTATTTT. It codes for CASSLTRLAGFTDTQYF.

There are many counts of this clonotype. The J gene is TRBJ1-5, the V gene TRBV6-6; D unresolved. CDR1 is MNHNY and CDR2 is SVGAGI in the germline V gene (reference sequence). The CDR3 length is 14 residues. V gave up 6 bases and J gave up 3 bases, with 12 bases separating them. The CDR3 sequence is CASSDLRPNQPQHF. CDR3 DNA sequence: TGTGCCAGCAGCGACCTACGTCCCAATCAGCCCCAGCATTTT.

This clonotype was found many times. V and J are TRBV6-6 and TRBJ1-2; weak D call: TRBD1 (6 bases). From germline, CDR1 is MNHNY and CDR2 SVGAGI (reference sequence). The CDR3 totals 14 residues. V was pared by 2 bases and J by 3 bases, with 10 bases between. The CDR3 loop is CASSYQQGYYGYTF. For the CDR3, the DNA is TGTGCCAGCAGTTACCAACAGGGATACTATGGCTACACCTTC.

The chain links TRBV7-9 to TRBJ2-5; 9 bases are shared with TRBD2. Unmatched junction bases numbered 6, after V lost 3 bases and J lost 4 bases. This CDR3 has 15 residues. Germline CDR1 and CDR2: SEHNR and FQNEAQ (reference sequence). The CDR3 sequence is CASSFGTSLRETQYF. The CDR3 DNA reads TGTGCCAGCAGCTTCGGGACTAGCTTGAGAGAGACCCAGTACTTC.

This clonotype was seen repeatedly, ten times or more. The chain employs TRBV4-2 and TRBJ2-3; the D gene could be TRBD1 or TRBD2 (6 bases each). Between the trimmed V and J ends, which lost 8 bases and 5 bases, there was a span of 11 bases. Germline loops: CDR1 LGHNA, CDR2 YNFKEQ. This CDR3 has 12 residues. This CDR3 reads CASGGLGDTQYF. The DNA for the CDR3 is TGTGCCAGCGGGGGGCTCGGAGATACGCAGTATTTT.

The rearrangement links TRBV5-6 to TRBJ1-1; D possibly corresponds to TRBD1 (6 bases). The CDR3 is 17 amino acids. With 2 bases removed from V and 1 base from J, the gap between germline ends came to 18 bases. Germline lookup yields CDR1 SGHDT and CDR2 YYEEEE. As DNA, the CDR3 is TGTGCCAGCAGCTTTCGGTGGGGGGACAAAGCGAACACTGAAGCTTTCTTT. Protein sequence: CASSFRWGDKANTEAFF.

In this sample, this clonotype turned up many times. The chain combines TRBV6-2 or TRBV6-3 with TRBJ2-7; weak D call: TRBD1 (5 bases). This CDR3 has 15 amino acids. Germline lookup yields CDR1 MNHEY and CDR2 SVGEGT. V lost 5 bases and J lost 5, with 19 bases in between. DNA for the CDR3: TGTGCCAGCAGTGACACGGTTGGGGCGGTCCACGAGCAGTACTTC. Amino acid sequence: CASSDTVGAVHEQYF.

This clonotype was counted between two and nine times. The V call is TRBV7-2, the J call TRBJ2-1; D may be TRBD1 or TRBD2 (5 bases each). Germline CDR1 is SGHTA and CDR2 is FQGNSA. This CDR3 has 18 residues. V lost 5 bases and J 0 bases, leaving 20 bases between the germline ends. CDR3 loop: CASSPYPLEGSSYNEQFF. The CDR3 region has the DNA TGTGCCAGCAGCCCATACCCATTAGAGGGGAGCTCCTACAATGAGCAGTTCTTC. Using reference TRBV7-2 and TRBJ2-1 for the parts outside the CDR3, the full variable domain is GAGVSQSPSNKVTEKGKDVELRCDPISGHTALYWYRQSLGQGLEFLIYFQGNSAPDKSGLPSDRFSAERTGGSVSTLTIQRTQQEDSAVYLCASSPYPLEGSSYNEQFFGPGTRLTVL.

This clonotype was observed a few times. The chain has TRBV11-2 and TRBJ2-5; 12 positions match TRBD2. Trimming took 7 bases from V and 5 from J; bases not matched to a gene: 11. Germline CDR1 SGHAT, CDR2 FQNNGV. The CDR3 sequence is 16 residues long. The CDR3 bases are TGTGCCAGCACTACCTGGACTAGCGGGGAATGGGAGACCCAGTACTTC. This translates into CASTTWTSGEWETQYF.

The rearrangement links TRBV29-1 to TRBJ2-5; 7 bases fit TRBD1. Germline V gene lookup returns CDR1 SQVTM and CDR2 ANQGSEA. The junction had 13 bases not matched to a gene; V was cut back by 4 bases and J by 2 bases. The CDR3 sequence is 16 residues long. The CDR3 nucleotides are TGCAGCGTTGCACACGGGACAGAGCACCCTCAAGAGACCCAGTACTTC. Amino acid sequence: CSVAHGTEHPQETQYF. The variable domain in full, completed from reference TRBV29-1 and TRBJ2-5, reads SAVISQKPSRDICQRGTSLTIQCQVDSQVTMMFWYRQQPGQSLTLIATANQGSEATYESGFVIDKFPISRPNLTFSTLTVSNMSPEDSSIYLCSVAHGTEHPQETQYFGPGTRLLVL.

In this sample, this clonotype turned up many times. This chain uses TRBV15 with TRBJ2-7; the D gene is possibly TRBD1 (5 bases). The germline V gene encodes CDR1 LNHNV and CDR2 YYDKDF (reference sequence). V lost 1 base to trimming and J lost 3 bases, with 13 bases between them. The CDR3 contains 15 residues. For the CDR3, the DNA is TGTGCCACCAGCAGAGTCGGTGGCAGGGTCTACGAGCAGTACTTC. This codes for CATSRVGGRVYEQYF.

This clonotype showed up many times. The chain has TRBV5-1 and TRBJ2-3; weak D call: TRBD1 (6 bases). V was cut by 3 bases and J by 4 bases, with 15 bases left in between. The germline V gene has CDR1 SGHRS and CDR2 YFSETQ. This CDR3 has 15 amino acids. The CDR3 region is CASSSTGLGPDTQYF. In DNA, the CDR3 is TGCGCCAGCAGCTCGACAGGCCTGGGGCCAGATACGCAGTATTTT.

This clonotype was detected ten times or more. The chain carries TRBV6-5 and TRBJ2-2, with 7 bases fitting TRBD2. The CDR3 is 15 residues long. Germline CDR1 reads MNHEY; CDR2 reads SVGAGI. V shed 6 bases and J 0 bases; nucleotides not matched to a gene: 4. The CDR3 reads CASSPAGANTGELFF. The CDR3 coding sequence is TGTGCCAGCAGCCCCGCGGGGGCGAACACCGGGGAGCTGTTTTTT.

This clonotype was recorded a few times. The chain is built from TRBV18 and TRBJ2-1; the match to TRBD1 covers 7 bases. The CDR3 consists of 13 residues. Germline-derived CDR1 and CDR2 are KGHSH and LQKENI. V was clipped by 3 bases and J by 8 bases; unmatched bases: 4. The CDR3 loop reads CASSPTGADEQFF. CDR3 sequence (DNA): TGTGCCAGCTCACCTACAGGGGCGGATGAGCAGTTCTTC.

A few counts support this clonotype. The chain combines TRBV30 with TRBJ2-7, with D tentatively TRBD1 (6 bases). Per the germline V gene, CDR1 is GTSNPN and CDR2 is SVGIG (reference sequence). This CDR3 is 12 amino acids long. V was cut by 0 bases and J by 5 bases, with 8 bases left in between. CDR3 in DNA: TGTGCCTGGAGTGTACAGGGCCACGAGCAGTACTTC. Translating gives CAWSVQGHEQYF. Full variable domain (remainder filled in from reference TRBV30 and TRBJ2-7): SQTIHQWPATLVQPVGSPLSLECTVEGTSNPNLYWYRQAAGRGLQLLFYSVGIGQISSEVPQNLSASRPQDRQFILSSKKLLLSDSGFYLCAWSVQGHEQYFGPGTRLTVT.

This clonotype was seen a few times. This sequence joins TRBV7-2 and TRBJ1-1; D may be TRBD1 (5 bases). V was clipped by 5 bases and J by 1 base, with 11 bases between them. CDR3 size: 14 residues. Looked up from germline, CDR1 is SGHTA and CDR2 is FQGNSA. The CDR3 region is CASSSWGRNTEAFF. CDR3 coding DNA: TGTGCCAGCAGCAGTTGGGGGAGGAACACTGAAGCTTTCTTT.